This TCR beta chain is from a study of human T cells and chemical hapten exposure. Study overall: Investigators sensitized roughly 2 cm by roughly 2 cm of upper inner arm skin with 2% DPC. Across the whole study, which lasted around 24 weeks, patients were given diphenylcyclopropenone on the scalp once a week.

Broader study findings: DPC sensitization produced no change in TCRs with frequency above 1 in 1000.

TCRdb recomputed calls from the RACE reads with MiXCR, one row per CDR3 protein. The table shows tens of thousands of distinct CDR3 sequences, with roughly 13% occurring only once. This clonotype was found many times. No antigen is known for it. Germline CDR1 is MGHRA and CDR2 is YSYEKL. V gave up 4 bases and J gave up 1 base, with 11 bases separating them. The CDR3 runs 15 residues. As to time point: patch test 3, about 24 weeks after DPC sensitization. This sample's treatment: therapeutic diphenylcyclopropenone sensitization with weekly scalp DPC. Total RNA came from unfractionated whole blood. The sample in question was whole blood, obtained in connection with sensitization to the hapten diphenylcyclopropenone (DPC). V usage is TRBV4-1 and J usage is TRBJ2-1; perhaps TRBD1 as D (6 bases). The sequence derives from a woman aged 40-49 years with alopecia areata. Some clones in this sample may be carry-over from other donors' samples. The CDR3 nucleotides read TGCGCCAGCAGCCGATCACAGGGATCCTACAATGAGCAGTTCTTC. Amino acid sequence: CASSRSQGSYNEQFF.